This TCR beta chain was captured in a study of T cells in Graves' hyperthyroidism and ophthalmopathy. Study-wide points: Ophthalmopathy was model-predicted a median about 6.7 months pre-onset.

RNA transcripts gave rise to amplified TCR beta CDR3 regions. The HTBI primer set was used in a first-round RT-PCR of the TCR CDR3. TCRdb processed the multiplex PCR reads anew with MiXCR; each CDR3 protein has one entry. The sample comprises 150,000 or so distinct CDR3 sequences, about 9% of which are singletons, and over 20% rests with the top ten. In its sample, this clonotype was seen many times. The antigen is undetermined. Germline V gene lookup returns CDR1 LNHDA and CDR2 SQIVND (reference sequence). There are 15 residues in the CDR3. Trimming left V 7 bases short and J 0 bases short, with 12 bases between.

Sequencing was done on a sample of blood. The chain uses TRBV19 and TRBJ1-4, with D perhaps matching TRBD1 (6 bases). The clonotype originates from a woman aged 18-30 years with Graves' hyperthyroidism that later progressed to Graves' ophthalmopathy. CDR3 bases: TGTGCCAGTAACGTGAGGGGGGCAACTAATGAAAAACTGTTTTTT. Its translation is CASNVRGATNEKLFF.